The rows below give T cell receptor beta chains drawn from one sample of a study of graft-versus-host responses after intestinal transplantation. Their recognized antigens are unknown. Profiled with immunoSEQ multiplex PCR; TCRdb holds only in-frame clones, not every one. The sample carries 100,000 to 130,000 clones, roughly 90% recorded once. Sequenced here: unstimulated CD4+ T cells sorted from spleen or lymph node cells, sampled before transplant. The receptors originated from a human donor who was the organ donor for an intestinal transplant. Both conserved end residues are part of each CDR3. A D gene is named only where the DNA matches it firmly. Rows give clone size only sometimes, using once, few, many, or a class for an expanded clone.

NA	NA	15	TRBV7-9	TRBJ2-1	TGTGCCAGCAGACAAACGGGACCCGCATTGAATGAGCAGTTCTTC	CASRQTGPALNEQFF
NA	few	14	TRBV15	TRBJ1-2	TGTGCCACCAGCACCACAAGGACCCTCTATGGCTACACCTTC	CATSTTRTLYGYTF
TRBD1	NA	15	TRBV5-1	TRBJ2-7	TGCGCCAGCAGCCTCGGCGGGACAGGGGGTCACGAGCAGTACTTC	CASSLGGTGGHEQYF
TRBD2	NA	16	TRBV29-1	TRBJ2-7	TGCAGCACCATTAAGACTAGCGGGAGTCTTGCCTACGAGCAGTACTTC	CSTIKTSGSLAYEQYF
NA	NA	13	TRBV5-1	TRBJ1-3	TGCGCCAGCAGCACAGGGCCGTGGGACACCATATATTTT	CASSTGPWDTIYF
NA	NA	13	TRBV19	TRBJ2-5	TGTGCCAGTAGGGAGGGGGCGAGAGAGACCCAGTACTTC	CASREGARETQYF
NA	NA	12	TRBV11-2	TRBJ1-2	TGTGCCAGCAGCTTGACTAACTATGGCTACACCTTC	CASSLTNYGYTF
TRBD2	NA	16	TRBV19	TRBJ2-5	TGTGCCAGTAGTACCCCTAGCGGGGGACCCCAAGAGACCCAGTACTTC	CASSTPSGGPQETQYF
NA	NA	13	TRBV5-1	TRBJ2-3	TGCGCCAGCAGCTTAGGCCGCACAGATACGCAGTATTTT	CASSLGRTDTQYF
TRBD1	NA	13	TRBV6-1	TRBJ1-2	TGTGCCACCCGACAGGGAAATTCGGATGGCTACACCTTC	CATRQGNSDGYTF
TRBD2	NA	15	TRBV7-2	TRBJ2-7	TGTGCCAGCAGCTTAGCCCCGGGAGGAGGGTACGAGCAGTACTTC	CASSLAPGGGYEQYF
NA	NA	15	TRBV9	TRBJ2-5	TGTGCCAGCAGCGTAGGGGTCAGGACTCAAGAGACCCAGTACTTC	CASSVGVRTQETQYF
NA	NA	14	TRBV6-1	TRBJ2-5	TGTGCCAGCAAATTGATGAGTGGGCAAGAGACCCAGTACTTC	CASKLMSGQETQYF
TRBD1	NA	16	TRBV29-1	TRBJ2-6	TGCAGCGTGAGGAGCAGGGGGCACTCTGGGGCCAACGTCCTGACTTTC	CSVRSRGHSGANVLTF
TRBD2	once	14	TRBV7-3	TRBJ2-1	TGTGCCAGCAGCTCCGGGACTAGCGGAACTTACCAGTTCTTC	CASSSGTSGTYQFF
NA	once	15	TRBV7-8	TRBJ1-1	TGTGCCAGCAGCCCGCGGTCGGCACAGAACACTGAAGCTTTCTTT	CASSPRSAQNTEAFF
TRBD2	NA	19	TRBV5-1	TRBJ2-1	TGCGCCAGCAGCTTGATGCCTAGCGGGACCCCAAGCTCCTACAATGAGCAGTTCTTC	CASSLMPSGTPSSYNEQFF
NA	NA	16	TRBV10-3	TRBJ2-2	TGTGCCATCAGGGCCTCGTGGGGCGTCGGTCAAGGGGAGCTGTTTTTT	CAIRASWGVGQGELFF
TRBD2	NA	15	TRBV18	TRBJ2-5	TGTGCCAGCTCACGGCGGACTAGCGGGGGGGAGACCCAGTACTTC	CASSRRTSGGETQYF
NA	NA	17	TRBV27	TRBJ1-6	TGTGCCAGCAGTTTCAGGCTGGGGAGCTCCTATAATTCACCCCTCCACTTT	CASSFRLGSSYNSPLHF
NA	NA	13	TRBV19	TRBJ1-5	TGTGCCAGTAGTATCCAGGCCAATCAGCCCCAGCATTTT	CASSIQANQPQHF
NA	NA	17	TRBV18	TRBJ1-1	TGTGCCAGCTCACCGCGATTGGGACCTCTAGGGTTTACTGAAGCTTTCTTT	CASSPRLGPLGFTEAFF
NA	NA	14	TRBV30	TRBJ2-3	TGTGCCTGGAGTTACGAGGGAGGCACAGATACGCAGTATTTT	CAWSYEGGTDTQYF
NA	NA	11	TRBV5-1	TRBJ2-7	TGCGCCAGCACTGGGGAGAACGAGCAGTACTTC	CASTGENEQYF
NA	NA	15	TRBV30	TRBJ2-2	TGTGCCTGGAGCGTAGGGGGAGGGGGCACCGGGGAGCTGTTTTTT	CAWSVGGGGTGELFF
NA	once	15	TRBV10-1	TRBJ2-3	TGCGCCAGCAGTGAGAATTCGGGGTTCGCAGATACGCAGTATTTT	CASSENSGFADTQYF
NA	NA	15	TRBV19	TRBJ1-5	TGTGCCAGTAGTATAGTCGGCTATAGCAATCAGCCCCAGCATTTT	CASSIVGYSNQPQHF
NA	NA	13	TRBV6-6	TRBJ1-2	TGTGCCAGCAGTTACCAGGGTGACTATGGCTACACCTTC	CASSYQGDYGYTF
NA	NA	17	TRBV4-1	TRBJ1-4	TGCGCCAGCAGCCGAAGGGAGGGGGGGGCAACTAATGAAAAACTGTTTTTT	CASSRREGGATNEKLFF
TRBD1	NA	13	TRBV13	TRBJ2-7	TGTGCCAGCAGCCAGACAGGGGGTAGGGAGCAGTACTTC	CASSQTGGREQYF
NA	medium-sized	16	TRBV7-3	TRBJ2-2	TGTGCCAGCAGCCCCATCGACAGGATTGGGACCGGGGAGCTGTTTTTT	CASSPIDRIGTGELFF
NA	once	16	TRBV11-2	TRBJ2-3	TGTGCCAGCAGCTTAGAAACAGGGAGGGGGACAGATACGCAGTATTTT	CASSLETGRGTDTQYF
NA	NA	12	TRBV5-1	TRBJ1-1	TGCGCCAGCAGCTTGGGAGCAAGGGAAGCTTTCTTT	CASSLGAREAFF
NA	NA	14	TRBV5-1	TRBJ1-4	TGCGCCAGCAGCGAGACTGCAACTAATGAAAAACTGTTTTTT	CASSETATNEKLFF
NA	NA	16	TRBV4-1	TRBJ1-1	TGCGCCAGCAGCCAAGATGCGGCCCGGTACAGGACTGAAGCTTTCTTT	CASSQDAARYRTEAFF
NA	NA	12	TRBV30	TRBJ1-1	TGTGCCTGGACAGGCGATAGGACTGAAGCTTTCTTT	CAWTGDRTEAFF
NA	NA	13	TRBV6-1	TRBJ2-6	TGTGCCAGCAGTAACTCTGGGGCCAACGTCCTGACTTTC	CASSNSGANVLTF
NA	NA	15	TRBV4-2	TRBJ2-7	TGTGCCAGCAGCCAAGCTACTAACCAGAACTACGAGCAGTACTTC	CASSQATNQNYEQYF
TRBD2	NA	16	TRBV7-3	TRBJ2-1	TGTGCCAGCAGCTCGCAACCGGGACTAGCGTACAATGAGCAGTTCTTC	CASSSQPGLAYNEQFF
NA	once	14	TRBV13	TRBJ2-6	TGTGCCAGCAGCTCGGACTCTGGGGCCAACGTCCTGACTTTC	CASSSDSGANVLTF
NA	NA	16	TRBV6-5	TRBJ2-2	TGTGCCAGCAGTTACTCGAATAGGGCGAGCACCGGGGAGCTGTTTTTT	CASSYSNRASTGELFF
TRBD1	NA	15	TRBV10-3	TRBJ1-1	TGTGCCATCAGTGAGGACAGGGGGGGTGGCACTGAAGCTTTCTTT	CAISEDRGGGTEAFF
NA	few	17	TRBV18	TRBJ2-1	TGTGCCAGCTCACGGGTGGCGGGGACGTCTTCCTACAATGAGCAGTTCTTC	CASSRVAGTSSYNEQFF
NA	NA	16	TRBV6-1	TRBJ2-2	TGTGCCAGCAGTGCCTCCGGGACCGTTAACACCGGGGAGCTGTTTTTT	CASSASGTVNTGELFF
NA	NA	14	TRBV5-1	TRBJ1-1	TGCGCCAGCAGCCGGATGGCGAAGAACACTGAAGCTTTCTTT	CASSRMAKNTEAFF
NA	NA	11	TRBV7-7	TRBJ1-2	TGTGCCAGCAGCTTCCAGGAGGGCTACACCTTC	CASSFQEGYTF
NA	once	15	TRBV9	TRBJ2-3	TGTGCCAGCAGCCGTAAGGGGCCGTTCACAGATACGCAGTATTTT	CASSRKGPFTDTQYF
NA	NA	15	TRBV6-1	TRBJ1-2	TGTGCCAGCAGTGAAGTGGTGCGTTCCGTGCGGGGCTACACCTTC	CASSEVVRSVRGYTF
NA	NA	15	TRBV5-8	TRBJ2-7	TGTGCCAGCAGCTTGGGGCCGGGGCGCTCCTACGAGCAGTACTTC	CASSLGPGRSYEQYF